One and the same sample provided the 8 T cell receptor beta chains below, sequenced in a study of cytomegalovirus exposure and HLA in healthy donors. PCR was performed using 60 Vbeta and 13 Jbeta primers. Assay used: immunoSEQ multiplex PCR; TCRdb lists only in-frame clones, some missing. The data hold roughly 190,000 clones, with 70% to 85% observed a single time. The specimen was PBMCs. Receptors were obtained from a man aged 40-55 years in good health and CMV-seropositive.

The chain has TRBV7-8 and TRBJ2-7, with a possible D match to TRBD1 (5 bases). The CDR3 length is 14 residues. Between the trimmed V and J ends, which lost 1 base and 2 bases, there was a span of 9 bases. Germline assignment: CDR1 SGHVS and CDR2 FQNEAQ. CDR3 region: CASSLVPRAYEQYF. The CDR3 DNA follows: TGTGCCAGCAGCTTAGTGCCCAGGGCCTACGAGCAGTACTTC.

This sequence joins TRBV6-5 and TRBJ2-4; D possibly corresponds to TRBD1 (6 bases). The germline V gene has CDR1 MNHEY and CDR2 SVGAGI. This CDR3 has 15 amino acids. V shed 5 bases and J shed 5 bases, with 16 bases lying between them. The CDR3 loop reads CASSPTGQYENIQYF. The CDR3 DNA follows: TGTGCCAGCAGTCCCACGGGACAATACGAAAACATTCAGTACTTC.

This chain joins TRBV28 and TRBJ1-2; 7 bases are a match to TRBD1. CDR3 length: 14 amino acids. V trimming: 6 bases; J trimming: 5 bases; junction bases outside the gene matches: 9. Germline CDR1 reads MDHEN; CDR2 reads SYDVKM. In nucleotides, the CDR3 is TGTGCCAGCAGAAGACAGGGAGTAGAGTATGGCTACACCTTC. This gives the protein CASRRQGVEYGYTF.

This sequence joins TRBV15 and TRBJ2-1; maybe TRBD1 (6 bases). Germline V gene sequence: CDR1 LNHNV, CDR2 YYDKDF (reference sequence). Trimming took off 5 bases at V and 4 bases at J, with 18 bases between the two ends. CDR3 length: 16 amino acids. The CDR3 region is CATSRLGGEAYNEQFF. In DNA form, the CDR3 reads TGTGCCACCAGCCGTTTAGGGGGAGAAGCGTACAATGAGCAGTTCTTC.

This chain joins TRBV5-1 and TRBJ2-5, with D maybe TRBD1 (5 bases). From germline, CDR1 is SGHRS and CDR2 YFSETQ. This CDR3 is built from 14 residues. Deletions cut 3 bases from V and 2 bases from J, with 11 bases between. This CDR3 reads CASSSGRGQETQYF. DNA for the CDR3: TGCGCCAGCAGCTCAGGGCGTGGTCAAGAGACCCAGTACTTC.

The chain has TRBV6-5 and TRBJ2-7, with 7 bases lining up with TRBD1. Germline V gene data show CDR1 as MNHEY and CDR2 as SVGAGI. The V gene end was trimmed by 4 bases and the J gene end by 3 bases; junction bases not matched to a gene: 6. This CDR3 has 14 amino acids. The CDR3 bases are TGTGCCAGCAGTTTGGGCAGGGGGTTCTACGAGCAGTACTTC. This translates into CASSLGRGFYEQYF.

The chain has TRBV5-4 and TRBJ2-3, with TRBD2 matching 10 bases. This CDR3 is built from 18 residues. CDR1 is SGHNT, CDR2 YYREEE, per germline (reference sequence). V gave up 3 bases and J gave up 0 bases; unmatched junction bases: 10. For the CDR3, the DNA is TGTGCCAGCAGCTCGGCGGCTAGCGGGGGCCCTAGCACAGATACGCAGTATTTT. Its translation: CASSSAASGGPSTDTQYF.

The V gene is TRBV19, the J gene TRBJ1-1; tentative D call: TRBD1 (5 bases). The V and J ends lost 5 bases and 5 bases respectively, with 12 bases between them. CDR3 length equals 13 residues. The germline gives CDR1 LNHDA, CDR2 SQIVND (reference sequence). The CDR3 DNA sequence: TGTGCCAGTAGTCCCTCGGGGGGGACTGAAGCTTTCTTT. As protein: CASSPSGGTEAFF.